Below, 22 T cell receptor beta chains from the same sample are listed, as sequenced in a study of CD8 T cells in ankylosing spondylitis. No cognate antigen is known for these TCRs. General study points: It appeared that ankylosing spondylitis blood was characterized by a TCR beta motif of roughly 8 highly homologous variants.

A single record per CDR3 protein comes from TCRdb applying MiXCR to the 5' RACE reads. The sample carries more than 250,000 distinct CDR3 sequences, 6.5% to 10% recorded once. Sequenced: blood, either unsorted or a sorted T cell fraction (not recorded which). These receptors all stem from a male donor with ankylosing spondylitis.

This clonotype was seen a few times. The chain carries TRBV29-1 and TRBJ2-7, with 9 nucleotides matching TRBD2. V lost 2 bases to trimming and J lost 0 bases; unmatched junction nucleotides: 11. The CDR3 is 17 residues long. Germline lookup yields CDR1 SQVTM and CDR2 ANQGSEA. The CDR3 region has the DNA TGCAGCGTTGAAACGATCCGACTAGCGGAGAGCTCCTACGAGCAGTACTTC. Protein: CSVETIRLAESSYEQYF.

V is TRBV7-2 and J is TRBJ2-2; no firm D call. CDR3 length: 13 amino acids. Germline CDR1 and CDR2: SGHTA and FQGNSA. V lost 4 bases and J 5 bases, leaving 8 bases between the germline ends. The CDR3 DNA reads as TGTGCCAGCAGCTCACCTGGGACCGGGGAGCTGTTTTTT. Encoded protein: CASSSPGTGELFF.

This chain's CDR3 is CASSFNQGVGYGYTF. In DNA form, the CDR3 reads TGTGCCAGCAGCTTCAATCAGGGGGTAGGCTATGGCTACACCTTC. The V gene is TRBV5-5, the J gene TRBJ1-2; 7 bases are shared with TRBD1. The germline CDR1 and CDR2 sequences are SGHKS and YYEKEE (reference sequence). With V trimmed by 2 bases and J by 4 bases, 8 bases remained unmatched. This CDR3 comprises 15 residues.

The chain joins TRBV29-1 to TRBJ2-1; D may match TRBD1 or TRBD2 (5 bases each). The germline CDR1 and CDR2 sequences are SQVTM and ANQGSEA. Trimming pared 1 base from V and 0 bases from J, leaving 13 bases between. The length of the CDR3 is 16 residues. The CDR3 is CSVEGLRGHSYNEQFF. The CDR3 nucleotides are TGCAGCGTTGAAGGGTTGAGGGGCCACTCCTACAATGAGCAGTTCTTC.

The V call is TRBV5-1, the J call TRBJ1-2; no definite D call. This CDR3 region has 13 residues. Trimming left V 5 bases short and J 8 bases short, with 16 bases between. Germline CDR1 reads SGHRS; CDR2 reads YFSETQ. Here the CDR3 DNA reads TGCGCCAGCAGTTGGGCGCTCGCGGAGGGCTACACCTTC. Its protein is CASSWALAEGYTF.

This clonotype was found many times. The V and J genes are TRBV4-3 and TRBJ2-2; tentatively, D is TRBD2 (5 bases). CDR3 size: 14 residues. Germline V gene data show CDR1 as LGHNA and CDR2 as YSLEER. Trimming removed 2 bases at V and 11 bases at J, with 15 bases between. The CDR3 here is CASSQYLAELELFF. The CDR3 nucleotides read TGCGCCAGCAGCCAATACCTAGCCGAACTAGAGCTGTTTTTT.

This clonotype was picked up a small number of times. The chain is built from TRBV6-1 and TRBJ1-6; TRBD1 aligns across 8 bases. The CDR3 is 13 amino acids. Germline V gives CDR1 MNHNS, CDR2 SASEGT. Unmatched junction bases numbered 1, after V lost 3 bases and J lost 9 bases. CDR3 sequence reads: CASSEDRVSPLHF. The CDR3 coding sequence is TGTGCCAGCAGTGAGGACAGGGTTTCACCCCTCCACTTT.

This clonotype was counted ten times or more. An end of the junction does not agree with germline; a read error may underlie this. The V gene is TRBV5-1, the J gene TRBJ2-7; tentatively, D is TRBD1 (5 bases). This CDR3 has 12 residues. Germline CDR1 and CDR2: SGHRS and YFSETQ. The CDR3 reads CASSSDSYEQYF. In DNA form, the CDR3 reads TGTGCCAGCAGCTCCGACAGCTACGAGCAGTACTTC.

This clonotype was counted between two and nine times. The CDR3 sequence is CASSLYPYRGFFHEQYF. As DNA, the CDR3 is TGTGCCAGCAGTTTATACCCCTACAGGGGATTCTTCCACGAGCAGTACTTC. V and J are TRBV27 and TRBJ2-7; TRBD1 matches at 7 bases. Germline CDR1 reads MNHEY; CDR2 reads SMNVEV (reference sequence). This CDR3 has 17 residues. V dropped 1 base and J dropped 5; count of bases not matched to a gene: 14.

This chain connects TRBV10-3 to TRBJ1-3, with D uncertain. Trimming left V 0 bases short and J 0 bases short, with 6 bases between. The germline V gene encodes CDR1 ENHRY and CDR2 SYGVKD. CDR3 length equals 15 residues. The CDR3 nucleotides read TGTGCCATCAGTGAGTCTATAGGCTCTGGAAACACCATATATTTT. It codes for CAISESIGSGNTIYF.

J is TRBJ1-5 and V is TRBV12-3 or TRBV12-4; D gene unclear. V dropped 6 bases and J dropped 4 bases, with 10 bases sitting between them. CDR3 length equals 13 residues. The CDR3 region is CASSYTRNQPQHF. CDR3 DNA sequence: TGTGCCAGCAGCTATACCCGGAATCAGCCCCAGCATTTT.

This clonotype was recorded only once. The J gene is TRBJ2-1, the V gene TRBV6-5, with D perhaps matching TRBD1 (6 bases). The CDR3 covers 16 residues. Germline CDR1 and CDR2: MNHEY and SVGAGI. Trimming took 0 bases from V and 6 from J, leaving 15 bases between them. The CDR3 DNA follows: TGTGCCAGCAGTTACTCGAGTAGGGGGTGGATCAATGAGCAGTTCTTC. Amino acids: CASSYSSRGWINEQFF.

Many counts were recorded for this clonotype. This sequence joins TRBV9 and TRBJ2-7, with 7 bases that match TRBD1. Per germline, CDR1 SGDLS and CDR2 YYNGEE. Germline trimming cut 3 bases from V and 3 bases from J; bases unmatched to any gene: 15. The CDR3 has 17 amino acids. CDR3 residues: CASSDTQQGPTLYEQYF. CDR3 DNA: TGTGCCAGCAGCGACACACAACAGGGGCCTACCCTCTACGAGCAGTACTTC. Variable domain in full (rest from reference TRBV9 and TRBJ2-7): DSGVTQTPKHLITATGQRVTLRCSPRSGDLSVYWYQQSLDQGLQFLIQYYNGEERAKGNILERFSAQQFPDLHSELNLSSLELGDSALYFCASSDTQQGPTLYEQYFGPGTRLTVT.

The chain links TRBV7-9 to TRBJ2-5; D perhaps matches TRBD2 (6 bases). Germline V CDR1 and CDR2: SEHNR, FQNEAQ (reference sequence). Trimming removed 5 bases at V and 0 bases at J, with 19 bases between. The CDR3 loop spans 17 amino acids. CDR3 bases: TGTGCCAGCAGCACACGTTGGAGCGGGCCCCACCAAGAGACCCAGTACTTC. Protein: CASSTRWSGPHQETQYF.

The chain joins TRBV18 to TRBJ2-7, with a weak D call TRBD1 (5 bases). The CDR3 spans 11 residues. From germline, CDR1 is KGHSH and CDR2 LQKENI. Deletions cut 2 bases from V and 8 bases from J, with 7 bases between. The DNA for the CDR3 is TGTGCCAGCTCACCAAGGACACAGCAGTACTTC. Its translation is CASSPRTQQYF.

This rearrangement joins TRBV5-1 to TRBJ1-5; D possibly corresponds to TRBD1 (6 bases). CDR3 size: 15 residues. Per the germline V gene, CDR1 is SGHRS and CDR2 is YFSETQ. V was shortened by 4 bases and J by 0 bases, with 11 bases between the two germline ends. CDR3 residues: CASSPGEYSNQPQHF. CDR3 DNA: TGCGCCAGCAGCCCAGGGGAATATAGCAATCAGCCCCAGCATTTT.

The rearrangement joins TRBV7-8 to TRBJ2-7; a possible D gene is TRBD2 (5 bases). The CDR3 covers 13 residues. The germline V and J ends were trimmed by 5 bases and 7 bases, with 15 bases remaining between them. Per the germline V gene, CDR1 is SGHVS and CDR2 is FQNEAQ. This CDR3 is CASSRVGSGEQYF. The CDR3 coding sequence is TGTGCCAGCAGCCGAGTGGGCTCGGGAGAGCAGTACTTC. Together with reference TRBV7-8 and TRBJ2-7, the CDR3 gives the full variable domain: GAGVSQSPRYKVAKRGQDVALRCDPISGHVSLFWYQQALGQGPEFLTYFQNEAQLDKSGLPSDRFFAERPEGSVSTLKIQRTQQEDSAVYLCASSRVGSGEQYFGPGTRLTVT.

CDR3 in DNA: TGTGCCTGGGCGGAAAGACTCTCGGGGAATGAGCAGTTCTTC. Its protein is CAWAERLSGNEQFF. The chain uses TRBV30 and TRBJ2-1, with a tentative D call TRBD2 (5 bases). CDR3 size: 14 residues. Trimming shortened V by 5 bases and J by 7 bases, and 18 bases separated the two germline ends. Germline CDR1 and CDR2: GTSNPN and SVGIG (reference sequence).

This clonotype was observed at least ten times. V usage is TRBV30 and J usage is TRBJ2-5; tentatively, D is TRBD1 (7 bases). CDR3 length equals 13 residues. The germline V gene encodes CDR1 GTSNPN and CDR2 SVGIG (reference sequence). V gave up 4 bases and J gave up 2 bases, with 11 bases separating them. The CDR3 is CAWNRGGQETQYF. Here the CDR3 DNA reads TGTGCCTGGAACAGGGGAGGACAAGAGACCCAGTACTTC.

The V call is TRBV10-3, the J call TRBJ2-1, with D unclear. Germline V gene data show CDR1 as ENHRY and CDR2 as SYGVKD. The CDR3 loop spans 14 amino acids. Trimming cost V 7 bases and J 0 bases, with 10 bases left between them. The CDR3 spells CAIKKDDSYNEQFF. The CDR3 nucleotides are TGTGCCATCAAGAAGGACGACTCCTACAATGAGCAGTTCTTC.

This clonotype appeared many times. V is TRBV4-1 and J is TRBJ2-4; TRBD1 is a possible D gene (6 bases). The CDR3 totals 18 residues. Germline CDR1 is MGHRA and CDR2 is YSYEKL. V was cut by 2 bases and J by 2 bases, with 19 bases left in between. CDR3 protein: CASSQLQPQGDTKNIQYF. Here the CDR3 DNA reads TGCGCCAGCAGCCAACTTCAACCACAGGGAGATACCAAAAACATTCAGTACTTC.

The rearrangement joins TRBV12-3 or TRBV12-4 to TRBJ2-5; 11 nucleotides line up with TRBD2. V gave up 1 base and J gave up 5 bases; unmatched junction bases: 15. The CDR3 consists of 19 residues. The CDR3 spells CASSLGLSLAGGPRETQYF. CDR3 bases: TGTGCCAGCAGTTTAGGGCTGTCATTAGCGGGAGGGCCGAGGGAGACCCAGTACTTC.